This TCR beta chain stems from a study of T cells after yellow fever vaccination. Study as a whole: Each low-cell-number fraction was prepared by means of SMART-Seq v4 Ultra Low Input. The study's findings and limits: It was a weaker secondary response, yet one that peaked faster, at day 5 versus 15. Most primary-vaccination clones reappeared after the booster (less than 98% CD4, around 88% CD8). Sorted repertoires could include abundant contaminating clonotypes from bulk cells.

Regarding this clonotype: What it recognizes is unknown.

MiXCR, applied by TCRdb to the 5' RACE reads, yields one record per CDR3 protein. The table includes 300,000 or so distinct CDR3 sequences, around 7% detected once. The V and J ends lost 0 bases and 2 bases respectively, with 11 bases between them. Germline CDR1 is SGHRS and CDR2 is YFSETQ. This CDR3 has 15 amino acids. The chain couples TRBV5-1 to TRBJ2-5; D is possibly TRBD1 (6 bases). The specimen was PBMCs, collected roughly 46 days after the first yellow fever vaccination. The sequence derives from a man aged 18 to 30 who received the YFV17D yellow fever vaccine. CDR3 residues: CASSLVTGGQETQYF. In nucleotides, the CDR3 is TGCGCCAGCAGCTTGGTGACAGGAGGACAAGAGACCCAGTACTTC. The variable domain in full, completed from reference TRBV5-1 and TRBJ2-5, reads KAGVTQTPRYLIKTRGQQVTLSCSPISGHRSVSWYQQTPGQGLQFLFEYFSETQRNKGNFPGRFSGRQFSNSRSEMNVSTLELGDSALYLCASSLVTGGQETQYFGPGTRLLVL.